The T cell receptor beta chain described here comes from a study of blood T cell repertoires in COVID-19. Overall study: T cells, B-cell-depleted T cells, or PBMCs supplied cDNA or gDNA.

V trimming: 0 bases; J trimming: 4 bases; junction bases outside the gene matches: 2. From germline, CDR1 is SGHTA and CDR2 FQGTGA. The CDR3 runs to 17 residues. Source study methods: Estimated nucleated cell counts came from reference gene primer amplification. Method: immunoSEQ multiplex PCR; TCRdb's copy keeps in-frame clones and lacks some. V and J calls and clone size come straight from that table; D and trimming were deduced from the DNA. The repertoire consists of roughly 200,000 clones, with roughly 84% occurring once and the leading ten covering roughly 20%. In Seattle, patients joined the study during active infection and were tracked longitudinally.

V gene TRBV7-3 combines with J gene TRBJ2-1; the match to TRBD2 covers 14 bases. This sequence was found in a person between 70 and 80 years old with COVID-19, enrolled during active disease. Sequenced material: peripheral blood. CDR3 DNA: TGTGCCAGCAGCTTAACTGGACTAGCGGGAGGTTACAATGAGCAGTTCTTC. Protein: CASSLTGLAGGYNEQFF.